This T cell receptor beta chain stems from a study of T cells after yellow fever vaccination. For the study at large: Preparation of the low-cell-number fractions used SMART-Seq v4 Ultra Low Input. Findings and limits, study-wide: One caveat is that FACS-sorted repertoires could contain abundant clonotypes contaminating from the bulk population.

CDR3 size: 15 residues. Deletions cut 4 bases from V and 0 bases from J, with 13 bases between. CDR1 and CDR2 from the germline V gene are SGHRS and YFSETQ. Comments on this clonotype: Its antigen is unidentified.

Universal primer sites and UMIs were introduced during 5'RACE template-switching synthesis of TCR cDNA. TCRdb fed the 5' RACE reads into MiXCR, producing one record per CDR3 protein. This sample has about 350,000 distinct CDR3 sequences, with roughly 8.3% found just once. The rearrangement links TRBV5-1 to TRBJ1-2; D uncertain. The sample in question was PBMCs, obtained roughly seven weeks after the first yellow fever vaccination. This receptor was taken from a man aged 18 to 30 who received the YFV17D yellow fever vaccine. The CDR3 nucleotides read TGCGCCAGCAGCCCCGGGCACAGCTCTAACTATGGCTACACCTTC. It is translated as CASSPGHSSNYGYTF.